This T cell receptor beta chain was captured in a study of blood T cells in healthy people across ages. Points from the study as a whole: TCR beta diversity, measured per million T cells, fell in a roughly linear way with age.

The CDR3 contains 16 residues. V lost 4 bases and J lost 4; bases outside the gene matches: 6. CDR1 and CDR2 from the germline V gene are SGHTA and FQGNSA. Healthy Caucasian individuals from Russia aged about 6 to 100 were enrolled as donors. Through a sample-barcoded 5' primer and a J-beta primer mix, a second PCR was run for roughly 7 to 11 cycles. Paired-end reads containing CDR3 totaled no fewer than 2.5 million for each sample. TCRdb called the 5' RACE reads again in MiXCR, with one record for every CDR3 protein. The table records about a million distinct CDR3 sequences, around 48% of them present only once. In the case of this clonotype: The antigen remains unidentified.

The material sequenced was blood. This receptor was obtained from a young man in good health. The genes are TRBV7-2 and TRBJ2-1, with 11 bases fitting TRBD2. This chain's CDR3 is CASSSPSGGPYNEQFF. The CDR3 DNA reads as TGTGCCAGCAGCTCGCCTAGCGGGGGGCCGTACAATGAGCAGTTCTTC.